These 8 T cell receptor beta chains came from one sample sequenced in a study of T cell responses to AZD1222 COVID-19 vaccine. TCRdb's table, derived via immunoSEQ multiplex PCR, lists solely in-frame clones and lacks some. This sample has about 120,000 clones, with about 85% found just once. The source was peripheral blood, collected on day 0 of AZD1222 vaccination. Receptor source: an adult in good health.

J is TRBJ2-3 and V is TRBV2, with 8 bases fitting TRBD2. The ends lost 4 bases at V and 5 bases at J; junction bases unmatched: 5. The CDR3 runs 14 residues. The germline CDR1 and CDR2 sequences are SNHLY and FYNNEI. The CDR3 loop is CASSGSGRRDTQYF. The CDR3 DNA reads TGTGCCAGCAGTGGCAGCGGGAGAAGAGATACGCAGTATTTT.

The CDR3 spells CASFVEDRVYEQYF. CDR3 in DNA: TGTGCCAGCTTCGTCGAGGACAGAGTCTACGAGCAGTACTTC. The chain couples TRBV7-3 to TRBJ2-7; D might be TRBD1 (6 bases). Germline V gene sequence: CDR1 SGHTA, CDR2 FQGTGA. The CDR3 loop spans 14 amino acids. V lost 8 bases and J 3 bases, leaving 17 bases between the germline ends.

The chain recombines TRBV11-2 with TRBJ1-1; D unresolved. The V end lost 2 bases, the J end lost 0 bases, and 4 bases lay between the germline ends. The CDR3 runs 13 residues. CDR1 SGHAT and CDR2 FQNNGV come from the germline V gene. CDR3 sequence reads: CASSLLVNTEAFF. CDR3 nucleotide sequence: TGTGCCAGCAGCTTATTAGTGAACACTGAAGCTTTCTTT.

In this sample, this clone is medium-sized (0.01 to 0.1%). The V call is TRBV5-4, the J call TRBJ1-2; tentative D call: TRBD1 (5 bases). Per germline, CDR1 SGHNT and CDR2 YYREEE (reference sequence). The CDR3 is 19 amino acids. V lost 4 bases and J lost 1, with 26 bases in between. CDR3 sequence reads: CASSLLRPPRGGFNYGYTF. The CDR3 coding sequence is TGTGCCAGCAGCCTCCTTAGACCCCCCCGGGGGGGGTTTAACTATGGCTACACCTTC.

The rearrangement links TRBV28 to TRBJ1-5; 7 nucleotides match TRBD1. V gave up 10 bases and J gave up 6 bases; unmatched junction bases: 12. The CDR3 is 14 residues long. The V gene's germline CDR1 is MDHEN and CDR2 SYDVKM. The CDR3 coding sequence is TGTGCCACCTCTCCGACAGGGAGGCGTCAGCCCCAGCATTTT. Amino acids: CATSPTGRRQPQHF.

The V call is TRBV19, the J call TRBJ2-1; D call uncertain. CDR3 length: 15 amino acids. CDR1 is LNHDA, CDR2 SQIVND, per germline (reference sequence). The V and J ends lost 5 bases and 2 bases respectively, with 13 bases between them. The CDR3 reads CASSWAHPPYNEQFF. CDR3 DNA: TGTGCCAGTAGTTGGGCCCACCCACCCTACAATGAGCAGTTCTTC.

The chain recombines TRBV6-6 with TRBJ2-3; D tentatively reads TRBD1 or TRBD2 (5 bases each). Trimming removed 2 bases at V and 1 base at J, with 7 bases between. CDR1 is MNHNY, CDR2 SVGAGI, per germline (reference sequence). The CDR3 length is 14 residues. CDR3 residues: CASSYRDGTDTQYF. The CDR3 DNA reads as TGTGCCAGCAGTTACCGGGACGGCACAGATACGCAGTATTTT.

The CDR3: CASSPGPGQPLDEQYF. CDR3 coding DNA: TGTGCCAGCAGCCCCGGACCGGGACAGCCCCTCGACGAGCAGTACTTC. V usage is TRBV7-3 and J usage is TRBJ2-7, with 7 bases fitting TRBD1. V dropped 5 bases and J dropped 5; count of bases not matched to a gene: 15. Germline CDR1 is SGHTA and CDR2 is FQGTGA. The CDR3 spans 16 residues.